The T cell receptor (beta chain) described here comes from a study of technical replicates of blood from several donors. This CDR3 spans 17 amino acids. Trimming removed 1 base from V and 6 bases from J; junction bases left unmatched: 9. Germline V gene sequence: CDR1 SEHNR, CDR2 FQNEAQ (reference sequence). Some clones are missing from TCRdb's copy, which holds only in-frame ones; the method was immunoSEQ multiplex PCR. The repertoire has approximately 51,000 clones, around 93% of them found once; the top ten carry 3.5% to 4.5%. Sequencing was performed on PBMCs. The chain joins TRBV7-9 to TRBJ2-3; 11 nucleotides line up with TRBD1. The TCR originated in a human donor in good health. Some clones in this sample may be carry-over from other donors' samples. The CDR3 loop reads CASSLEALGQGVDTQYF. CDR3 coding DNA: TGTGCCAGCAGCTTAGAGGCTTTGGGACAGGGGGTGGATACGCAGTATTTT.